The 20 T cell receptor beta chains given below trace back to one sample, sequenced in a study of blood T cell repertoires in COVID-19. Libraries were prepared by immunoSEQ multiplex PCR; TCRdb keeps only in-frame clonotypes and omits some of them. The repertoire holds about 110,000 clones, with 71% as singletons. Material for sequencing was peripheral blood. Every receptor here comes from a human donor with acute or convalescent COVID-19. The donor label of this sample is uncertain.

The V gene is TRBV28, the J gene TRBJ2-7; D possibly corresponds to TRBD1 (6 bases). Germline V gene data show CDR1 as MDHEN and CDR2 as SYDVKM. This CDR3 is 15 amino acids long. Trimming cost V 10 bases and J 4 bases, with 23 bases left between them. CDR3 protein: CATQSLAGALYEQYF. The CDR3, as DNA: TGTGCCACCCAGAGTCTGGCAGGGGCCCTATACGAGCAGTACTTC.

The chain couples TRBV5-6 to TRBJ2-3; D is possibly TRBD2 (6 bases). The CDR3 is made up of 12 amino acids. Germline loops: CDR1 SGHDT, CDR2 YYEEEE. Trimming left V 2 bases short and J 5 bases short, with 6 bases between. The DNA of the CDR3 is TGTGCCAGCAGCTTCGGGGGAGATACGCAGTATTTT. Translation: CASSFGGDTQYF.

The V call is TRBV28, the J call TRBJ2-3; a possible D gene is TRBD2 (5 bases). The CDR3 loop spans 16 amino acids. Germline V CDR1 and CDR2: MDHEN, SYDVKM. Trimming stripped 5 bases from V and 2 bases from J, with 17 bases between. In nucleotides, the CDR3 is TGTGCCAGCAGTGGCCATCCTCGGGGAGACACAGATACGCAGTATTTT. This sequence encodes CASSGHPRGDTDTQYF.

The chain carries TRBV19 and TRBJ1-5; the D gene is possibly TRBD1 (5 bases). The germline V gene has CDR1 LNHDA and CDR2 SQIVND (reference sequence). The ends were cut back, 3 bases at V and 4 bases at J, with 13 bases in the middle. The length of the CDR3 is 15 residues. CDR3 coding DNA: TGTGCCAGTAGTATGGGAGGGGCTGGAAATCAGCCCCAGCATTTT. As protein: CASSMGGAGNQPQHF.

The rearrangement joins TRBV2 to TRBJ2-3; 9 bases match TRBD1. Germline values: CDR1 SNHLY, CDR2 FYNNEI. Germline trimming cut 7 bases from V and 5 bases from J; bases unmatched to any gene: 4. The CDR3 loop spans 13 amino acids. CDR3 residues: CASMDRGEDTQYF. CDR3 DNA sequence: TGTGCCAGCATGGACAGGGGCGAAGATACGCAGTATTTT. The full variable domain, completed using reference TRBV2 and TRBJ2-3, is EPEVTQTPSHQVTQMGQEVILRCVPISNHLYFYWYRQILGQKVEFLVSFYNNEISEKSEIFDDQFSVERPDGSNFTLKIRSTKLEDSAMYFCASMDRGEDTQYFGPGTRLTVL.

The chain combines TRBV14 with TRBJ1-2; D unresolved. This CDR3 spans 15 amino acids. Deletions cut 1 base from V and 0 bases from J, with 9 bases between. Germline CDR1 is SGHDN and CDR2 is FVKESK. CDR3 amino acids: CASSQGRVANYGYTF. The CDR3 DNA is TGTGCCAGCAGCCAAGGGCGGGTAGCTAACTATGGCTACACCTTC.

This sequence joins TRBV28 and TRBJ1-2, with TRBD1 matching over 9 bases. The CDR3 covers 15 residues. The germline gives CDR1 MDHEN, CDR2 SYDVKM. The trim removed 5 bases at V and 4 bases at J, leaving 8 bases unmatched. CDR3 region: CASSPTGTGSYGYTF. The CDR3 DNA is TGTGCCAGCAGTCCCACGGGGACAGGGTCCTATGGCTACACCTTC.

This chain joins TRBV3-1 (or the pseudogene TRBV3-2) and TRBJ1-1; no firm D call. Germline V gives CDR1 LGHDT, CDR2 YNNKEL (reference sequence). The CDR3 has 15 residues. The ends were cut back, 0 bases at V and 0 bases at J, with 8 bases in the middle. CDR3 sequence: CASSQDGQMNTEAFF. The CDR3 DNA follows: TGTGCCAGCAGCCAAGATGGCCAGATGAACACTGAAGCTTTCTTT.

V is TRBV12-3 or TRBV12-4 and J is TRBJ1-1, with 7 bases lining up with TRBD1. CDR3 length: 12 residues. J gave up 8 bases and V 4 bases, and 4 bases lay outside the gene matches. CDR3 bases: TGTGCCAGCAGTTCTGACAGGGCCGAAGCTTTCTTT. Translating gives CASSSDRAEAFF.

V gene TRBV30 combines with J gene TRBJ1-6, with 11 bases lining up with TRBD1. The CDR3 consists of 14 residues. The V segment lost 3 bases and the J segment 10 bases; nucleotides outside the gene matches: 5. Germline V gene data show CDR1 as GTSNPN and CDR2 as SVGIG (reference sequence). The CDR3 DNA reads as TGTGCCTGGAGAGGGACAGGGGGTCGATCACCCCTCCACTTT. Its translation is CAWRGTGGRSPLHF.

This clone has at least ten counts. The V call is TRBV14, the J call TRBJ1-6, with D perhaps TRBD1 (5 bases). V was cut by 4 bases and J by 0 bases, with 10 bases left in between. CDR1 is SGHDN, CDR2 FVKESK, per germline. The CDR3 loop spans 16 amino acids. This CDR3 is CASSPRASSYNSPLHF. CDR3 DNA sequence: TGTGCCAGCAGCCCCAGGGCAAGCTCCTATAATTCACCCCTCCACTTT.

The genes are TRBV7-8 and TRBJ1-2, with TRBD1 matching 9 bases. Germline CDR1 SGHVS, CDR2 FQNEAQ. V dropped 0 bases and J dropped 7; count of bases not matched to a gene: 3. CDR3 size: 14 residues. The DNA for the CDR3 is TGTGCCAGCAGCTTAGCGGGGACAGGGTTTGGCTACACCTTC. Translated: CASSLAGTGFGYTF.

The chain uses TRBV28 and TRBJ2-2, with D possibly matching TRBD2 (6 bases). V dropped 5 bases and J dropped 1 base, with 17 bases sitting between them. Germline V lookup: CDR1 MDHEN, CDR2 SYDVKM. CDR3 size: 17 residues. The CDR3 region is CASSPPIGGKNTGELFF. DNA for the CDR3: TGTGCCAGCAGTCCCCCGATTGGGGGGAAGAACACCGGGGAGCTGTTTTTT.

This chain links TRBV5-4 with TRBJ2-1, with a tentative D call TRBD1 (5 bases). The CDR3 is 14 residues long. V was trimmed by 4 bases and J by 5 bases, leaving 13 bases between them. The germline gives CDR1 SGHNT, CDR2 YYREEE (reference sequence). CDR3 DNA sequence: TGTGCCAGCAGCCCTATAAGGGGAAACAATGAGCAGTTCTTC. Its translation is CASSPIRGNNEQFF.

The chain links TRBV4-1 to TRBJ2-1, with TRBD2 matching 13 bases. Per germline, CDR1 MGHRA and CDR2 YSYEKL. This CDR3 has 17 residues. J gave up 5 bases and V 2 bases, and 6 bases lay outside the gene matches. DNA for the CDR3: TGCGCCAGCAGCCAACAAGGACTAGCGGGGGAGAACAATGAGCAGTTCTTC. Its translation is CASSQQGLAGENNEQFF.

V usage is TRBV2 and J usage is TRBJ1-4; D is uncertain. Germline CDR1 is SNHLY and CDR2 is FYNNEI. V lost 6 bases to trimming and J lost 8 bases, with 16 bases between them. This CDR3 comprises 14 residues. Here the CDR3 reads CASRDQRGNEKLFF. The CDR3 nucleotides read TGTGCCAGCAGGGATCAGAGAGGGAACGAAAAACTGTTTTTT. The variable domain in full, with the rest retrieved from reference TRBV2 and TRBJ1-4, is EPEVTQTPSHQVTQMGQEVILRCVPISNHLYFYWYRQILGQKVEFLVSFYNNEISEKSEIFDDQFSVERPDGSNFTLKIRSTKLEDSAMYFCASRDQRGNEKLFFGSGTQLSVL.

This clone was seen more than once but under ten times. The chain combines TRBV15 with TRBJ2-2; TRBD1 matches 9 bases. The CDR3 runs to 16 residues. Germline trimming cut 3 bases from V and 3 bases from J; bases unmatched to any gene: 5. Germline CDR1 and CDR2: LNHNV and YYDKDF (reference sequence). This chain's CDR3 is CATSSDRGRDTGELFF. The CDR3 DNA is TGTGCCACCAGCAGCGACAGGGGGAGGGACACCGGGGAGCTGTTTTTT.

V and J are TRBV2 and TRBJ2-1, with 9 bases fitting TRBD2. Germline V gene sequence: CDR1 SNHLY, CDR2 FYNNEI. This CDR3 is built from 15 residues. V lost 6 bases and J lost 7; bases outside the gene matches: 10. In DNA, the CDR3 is TGTGCCAGCAGCCTTGAGCGGGGGGCCCTAAATGAGCAGTTCTTC. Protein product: CASSLERGALNEQFF.

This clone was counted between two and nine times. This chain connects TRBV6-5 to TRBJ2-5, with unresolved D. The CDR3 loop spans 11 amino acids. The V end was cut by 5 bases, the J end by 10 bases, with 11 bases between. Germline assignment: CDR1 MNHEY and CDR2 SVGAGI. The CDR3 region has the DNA TGTGCCAGCAGTCCGATGACTCACCAGTACTTC. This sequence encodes CASSPMTHQYF.

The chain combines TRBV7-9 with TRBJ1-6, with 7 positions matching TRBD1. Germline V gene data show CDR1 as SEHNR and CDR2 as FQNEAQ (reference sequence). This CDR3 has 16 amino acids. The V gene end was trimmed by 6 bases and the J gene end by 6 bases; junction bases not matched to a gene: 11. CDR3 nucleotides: TGTGCCAGCAGGCCTGCCAGAAACAGGGGTAATTCACCCCTCCACTTT. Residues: CASRPARNRGNSPLHF.